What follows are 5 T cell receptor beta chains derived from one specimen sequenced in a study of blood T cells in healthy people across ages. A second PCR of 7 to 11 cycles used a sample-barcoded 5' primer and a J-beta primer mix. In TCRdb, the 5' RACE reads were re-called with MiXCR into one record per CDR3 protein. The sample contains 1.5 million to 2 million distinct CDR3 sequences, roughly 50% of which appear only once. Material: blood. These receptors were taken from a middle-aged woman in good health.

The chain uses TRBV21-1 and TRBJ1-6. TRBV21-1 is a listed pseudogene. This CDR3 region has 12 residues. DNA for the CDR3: TGTGCCAGCAGCAAAGTGGAATCACCCCTCCACTTT. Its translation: CASSKVESPLHF.

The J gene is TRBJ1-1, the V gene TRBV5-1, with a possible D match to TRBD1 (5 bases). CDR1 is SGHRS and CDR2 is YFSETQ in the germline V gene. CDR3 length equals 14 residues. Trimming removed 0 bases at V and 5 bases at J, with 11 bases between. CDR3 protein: CASSLGVGGTEAFF. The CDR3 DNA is TGCGCCAGCAGCTTGGGAGTGGGGGGAACTGAAGCTTTCTTT.

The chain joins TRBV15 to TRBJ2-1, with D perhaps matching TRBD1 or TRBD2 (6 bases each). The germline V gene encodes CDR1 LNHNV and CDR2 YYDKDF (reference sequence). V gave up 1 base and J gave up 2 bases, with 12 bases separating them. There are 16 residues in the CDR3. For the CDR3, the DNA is TGTGCCACCAGCAGAGTCGAGGGGGGCCCCTACAATGAGCAGTTCTTC. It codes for CATSRVEGGPYNEQFF.

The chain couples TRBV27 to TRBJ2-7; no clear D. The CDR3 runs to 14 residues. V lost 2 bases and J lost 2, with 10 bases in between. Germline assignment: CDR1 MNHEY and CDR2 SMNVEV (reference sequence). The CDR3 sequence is CASSLNSNPYEQYF. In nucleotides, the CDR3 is TGTGCCAGCAGTTTAAATTCGAACCCCTACGAGCAGTACTTC.

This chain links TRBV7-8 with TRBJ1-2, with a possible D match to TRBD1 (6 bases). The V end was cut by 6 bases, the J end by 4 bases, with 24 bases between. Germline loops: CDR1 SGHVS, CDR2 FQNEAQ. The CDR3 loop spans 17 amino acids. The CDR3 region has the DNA TGTGCCAGCAGAAACACAATCGGAGGGGGAGGATTCTATGGCTACACCTTC. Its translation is CASRNTIGGGGFYGYTF.